A selection of T cell receptor beta chains follows, all from one sample in a study of blood T cell repertoires in COVID-19. TCRdb's copy holds only in-frame clones and misses some; the assay was immunoSEQ multiplex PCR. The sample lists around 99,000 clones, 90% occurring once. The specimen was peripheral blood. These receptors all stem from a man aged 50 or older with acute or convalescent COVID-19. Both conserved end residues are trimmed from each CDR3. D genes are given only for firm matches. The listing skips clone size in some rows; elsewhere it reads once, few, many or a size class.

clone_size	v_call	d_call	cdr3_aa
.	TRBV3-1/TRBV3-2	.	ASSQDQGLSTIY
.	TRBV7-9	.	ASSGQNSNQPQH
.	TRBV19	.	ASSIATTGELF
few	TRBV11-2	.	ASSLNPFGREEGNEKLF
.	TRBV24-1	.	ATESGESQETQY
.	TRBV5-6	.	ASSLAGDSRIYEQY
.	TRBV6-5	.	ASSPTYNEQF
.	TRBV9	.	ASSVEPLSRGLSDTQY
.	TRBV11-3	TRBD1	ASSPRWTGSANVLT
.	TRBV6-5	TRBD2	ASSDSGSGDTQY
.	TRBV5-1	TRBD2	ASSPKPLLAGITDTQY
.	TRBV30	.	AWSVYRGVGGNTIY
.	TRBV2	.	ASSGSPGSSYNEQF
.	TRBV9	.	ASSVGPSGNTIY
.	TRBV6-2/TRBV6-3	TRBD1	ASSLGQGKVLNTEAF
.	TRBV19	.	ASSTYRVPGLNEQY
.	TRBV19	.	ASSINRQLNEKLF
.	TRBV5-8	TRBD2	ASSRSGGAGGSGEQF
.	TRBV14	.	ASSHPSFSSYNEQF
.	TRBV18	TRBD1	ASSLDRGHQPQH
.	TRBV27	.	ASSLRGAHSYEQY
.	TRBV2	TRBD1	ASSDWTGLSYGYT
.	TRBV7-2	TRBD2	ASSLVGGSPTGELF
once	TRBV5-1	TRBD1	ASSRTGGYEETQY
.	TRBV3-1/TRBV3-2	.	ASSLRRGFSNYGYT
.	TRBV18	.	ASSPQWRPEQY
.	TRBV27	.	ASNTAGADTQY
.	TRBV21-1	.	ASSKAEGTLAGGVTDTQY
.	TRBV7-9	.	ASSLAEGGTTNEKLF
.	TRBV5-5	.	ASSYKNGGYT
.	TRBV6-2/TRBV6-3	TRBD2	ASSFSSGSYEQY
.	TRBV6-6	.	ASSYTQVSSYEQY
once	TRBV7-9	.	ASSSGLPSTDTQY
.	TRBV12-3/TRBV12-4	.	ASTNKRGFGYT
once	TRBV18	.	ASSPNGGSTYEQY
.	TRBV2	TRBD1	ASSVLAGGLNTEAF
.	TRBV6-4	.	ASSDSSRGTEAF
.	TRBV19	.	ASRPDPRTDTQY
few	TRBV6-5	TRBD2	ASSPGLASVYEQY
.	TRBV21-1	.	ASSKGWGGEGQPQH
.	TRBV24-1	.	ATSDWGDSSYNEQF
.	TRBV12-5	TRBD2	ASGRGIAGLSTDTQY
.	TRBV6-2/TRBV6-3	TRBD1	ASSQGSGTAGYT
.	TRBV6-6	.	ASSYRELDYEQY
.	TRBV6-5	.	ASSFSGKRNEQF
.	TRBV3-1/TRBV3-2	.	ASSRTRGEKLF
.	TRBV18	.	ASSPRRDTDTQY
once	TRBV11-2	TRBD2	ASSLVGGLAGDEQF
.	TRBV9	TRBD1	ASSVGQGATSPLH
.	TRBV6-6	TRBD1	ASSLLGQGANEQY
once	TRBV19	.	ASSAGTLSNQPQH
.	TRBV6-5	.	ASVRQEQRTEAF